This is a list of T cell receptor beta chains from one sample in a study of blood T cells in healthy people across ages. One entry per CDR3 protein, called by TCRdb with MiXCR from the 5' RACE reads. The sample holds approximately 820,000 distinct CDR3 sequences, around 42% seen once. The sequenced sample consisted of blood. Source of these receptors: a man between 60 and 75 years old in good health. Both conserved end residues are part of each CDR3. The order of the fields is J gene, V gene, clone size, D gene, CDR3 DNA, CDR3 protein. The D gene is left open where the match is weak. Clone size is stated in some rows and not others, as once, few, many or a class when expanded.

>TRBJ2-5|TRBV7-9|few|-
TGTGCCAGCAGCTTTCAGATACAAGAGACCCAGTACTTC
CASSFQIQETQYF
>TRBJ2-1|TRBV20-1|few|TRBD2
TGCAGTGCTAGAAGACTAGCGGCCTACAATGAGCAGTTCTTC
CSARRLAAYNEQFF
>TRBJ2-3|TRBV9|-|-
TGTGCCAGCAGCGTAGTGGCTAGCGGCACAGATACGCAGTATTTT
CASSVVASGTDTQYF
>TRBJ2-3|TRBV25-1|few|-
TGTGCCAGCACCTCCGTGCGGGGCCCAGATACGCAGTATTTT
CASTSVRGPDTQYF
>TRBJ2-1|TRBV6-1|-|TRBD1
TGTGCCAGCAGTGAACAGGGGACAGGGGGCAATGAGCAGTTCTTC
CASSEQGTGGNEQFF
>TRBJ2-7|TRBV6-6|-|TRBD1
TGTGCCAGCAGGGGATGGGACAGGTCCTACGAGCAGTACTTC
CASRGWDRSYEQYF
>TRBJ2-3|TRBV7-3|-|-
TGTGCCAGCAGCCCCTTTGGGGGGGCTCAAGATACGCAGTATTTT
CASSPFGGAQDTQYF
>TRBJ1-2|TRBV9|-|-
TGTGCCAGCAGCGTAGCCCCGGGGAACAAGGATGGCTACACCTTC
CASSVAPGNKDGYTF
>TRBJ1-2|TRBV29-1|-|TRBD1
TGCAGCGGGGGGTCGACAGGGTCCTATGGCTACACCTTC
CSGGSTGSYGYTF
>TRBJ2-7|TRBV11-3|few|TRBD1
TGTGCCAGCAGCTCAACCGGGACAGGGGACGAGCAGTACTTC
CASSSTGTGDEQYF
>TRBJ2-1|TRBV15|few|TRBD2
TGTGCCACCAGCAGAGATAGGGCTAGCGGGGCCAATGAGCAGTTCTTC
CATSRDRASGANEQFF
>TRBJ2-1|TRBV4-1|-|-
TGCGCCAGCAGCCAAGATTTCAGGACCAGTAATCAGCAGTTCTTC
CASSQDFRTSNQQFF
>TRBJ1-2|TRBV29-1|-|-
TGCAGCGGTGCCTTACTAGGCAGGGCGGGGGAGGCCTGTGGCTACACCTTC
CSGALLGRAGEACGYTF
>TRBJ2-3|TRBV19|-|TRBD1
TGTGCCAGTAGTATAGTCGGTAGCTGGACAGGGGTTTCAGATACGCAGTATTTT
CASSIVGSWTGVSDTQYF
>TRBJ1-1|TRBV18|-|-
TGTGCCAGCTTTCAGGGGCTGGACACTGAAGCTTTCTTT
CASFQGLDTEAFF
>TRBJ2-1|TRBV5-1|-|-
TGCGCCAGCAGCTTGGCCCGGGCTCCGTCTTACAATGAGCAGTTCTTC
CASSLARAPSYNEQFF
>TRBJ2-7|TRBV9|-|TRBD1
TGTGCCAGCAGCGTAACCGGGACAGGGACCGGCAATGAGCAGTACTTC
CASSVTGTGTGNEQYF
>TRBJ2-7|TRBV24-1|many|-
TGTGCCACCAGTGATTTGCAGGGGTACGAGCAGTACTTC
CATSDLQGYEQYF
>TRBJ2-7|TRBV27|-|-
TGTGCCAGCAGGGGGGGGGGCCCAGAGGACGAGCAGTACTTC
CASRGGGPEDEQYF
>TRBJ1-1|TRBV29-1|-|-
TGCAGCGTTGAAACGGGAGGCGACGCCCGAGCTTTCTTT
CSVETGGDARAFF
>TRBJ2-3|TRBV29-1|-|-
TGCACCCTTGAAGCGGCCACAGATACGCAGTATTTT
CTLEAATDTQYF
>TRBJ1-2|TRBV3-1|few|-
TGTGCCAGCAGCCGCAACCGGTTAACTAACTATGGCTACACCTTC
CASSRNRLTNYGYTF
>TRBJ2-3|TRBV10-2|once|TRBD2
TGCGCCAGCACCTACGTAGGGGGGACTAGCGGTAGCACAGATACGCAGTATTTT
CASTYVGGTSGSTDTQYF
>TRBJ2-7|TRBV7-9|-|TRBD2
TGTGCCAGCAGCGGAGGACTAGCGGGATTCAGCGAGCAGTACTTC
CASSGGLAGFSEQYF
>TRBJ2-7|TRBV7-9|few|TRBD2
TGTGCCAGCAAGGGAGCGGGACCCTACGAGCAGTACTTC
CASKGAGPYEQYF
>TRBJ2-1|TRBV4-3|-|TRBD2
TGCGCCAGCAGCCAAGCCCTAAGCGGGGGGGTCGATGAGCAGTTCTTC
CASSQALSGGVDEQFF
>TRBJ2-5|TRBV11-3|many|-
TGTGCCAGCAGCTTAATTGGTCCAATCCAGTACTTC
CASSLIGPIQYF
>TRBJ2-7|TRBV9|-|-
TGTGCCAGCAGCTCCCCCGAGCAGTACTTC
CASSSPEQYF
>TRBJ1-4|TRBV5-1|many|-
TGCGCCAGCAGCTTGACAACAACTAATGAAAAACTGTTTTTT
CASSLTTTNEKLFF
>TRBJ2-4|TRBV12-3/TRBV12-4|-|TRBD1
TGTGCCAGCAGTTTCAGGGGGGCCAAAAACATTCAGTACTTC
CASSFRGAKNIQYF
>TRBJ1-5|TRBV2|-|TRBD1
TGTGCCAGCAGTGAATTAGGGACAGGGGTTCAGCCCCAGCATTTT
CASSELGTGVQPQHF
>TRBJ1-2|TRBV9|-|-
TGTGCCAGCAGCCCCTCCGGGGGTGGTGGCTACACCTTC
CASSPSGGGGYTF
>TRBJ2-5|TRBV7-2|many|-
TGTGCCAGCAGCGCCCTCTCCAGGGTTTGGGAGACCCAGTACTTC
CASSALSRVWETQYF
>TRBJ1-2|TRBV4-3|-|TRBD1
TGCGCCAGCAGCCAAGAGAGGGGCAGGGGGCAGGGAGGCTACACCTTC
CASSQERGRGQGGYTF
>TRBJ2-1|TRBV5-1|-|TRBD2
TGCGCCAGCAGCTCGGCCGGGACTAGCGATCAACAAAGCAGGTTCTTC
CASSSAGTSDQQSRFF